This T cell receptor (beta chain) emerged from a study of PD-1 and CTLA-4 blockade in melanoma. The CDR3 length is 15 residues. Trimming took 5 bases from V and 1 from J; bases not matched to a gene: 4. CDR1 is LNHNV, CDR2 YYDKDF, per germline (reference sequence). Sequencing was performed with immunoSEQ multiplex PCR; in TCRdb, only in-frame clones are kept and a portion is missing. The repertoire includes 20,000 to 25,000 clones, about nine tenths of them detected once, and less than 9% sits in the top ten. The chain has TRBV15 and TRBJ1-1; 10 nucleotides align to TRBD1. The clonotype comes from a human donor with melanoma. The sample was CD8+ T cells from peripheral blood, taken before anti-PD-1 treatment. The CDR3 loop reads CATSQTGGWNTEAFF. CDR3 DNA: TGTGCCACCAGCCAGACAGGGGGCTGGAACACTGAAGCTTTCTTT.